This is a list of T cell receptor beta chains from one sample in a study of blood T cell repertoires in COVID-19. Using immunoSEQ multiplex PCR, the repertoire was profiled, and TCRdb retains in-frame clones only, with some absent. Of 200,000 to 250,000 clones listed, roughly 90% are singletons. Sequencing input: PBMCs or T cells enriched from blood (not recorded which). The receptors originated from a woman in her twenties or thirties with acute COVID-19. Each CDR3 is given with its conserved first and last residue. D genes are given only for firm matches. Clone size appears in some rows only: once, few, many, or a class for an expanded clone.

>.|TRBV29-1|TRBJ1-1|.
TGCAGCGTTGTCTCCGGGTACACTGAAGCTTTCTTT
CSVVSGYTEAFF
>once|TRBV3-1/TRBV3-2|TRBJ1-1|.
TGTGCCAGCAGCCAAGATTCGGCGGGGAACACTGAAGCTTTCTTT
CASSQDSAGNTEAFF
>.|TRBV7-9|TRBJ1-2|.
TGTGCCAGCAGCTCAACGGGGGTTTTTTTTTATGGCTACACCTTC
CASSSTGVFFYGYTF
>.|TRBV19|TRBJ2-5|TRBD2
TGTGCCAGTAGTAGGTTGCGGGGGGGGGAGACCCAGTACTTC
CASSRLRGGETQYF
>.|TRBV28|TRBJ1-3|TRBD1
TGTGCCAGCAGTTTAACGTCCGTGGGGACAGGGATCGGAAACACCATATATTTT
CASSLTSVGTGIGNTIYF
>once|TRBV19|TRBJ1-2|TRBD1
TGTGCCTCGACCAGGGGGATGAACTATGGCTACACCTTC
CASTRGMNYGYTF
>.|TRBV5-5|TRBJ1-3|TRBD1
TGTGCCAGCAGTCAAGCCTACAGGGGGCCGAGGCACACCATATATTTT
CASSQAYRGPRHTIYF
>.|TRBV6-4|TRBJ1-5|TRBD1
TGTGCCAGCAGTGACGCTGGGACAGGGCATAGCAATCAGCCCCAGCATTTT
CASSDAGTGHSNQPQHF
>.|TRBV7-9|TRBJ1-2|TRBD1
TGTGCCAGCAGCTTAGCTGTGACAGGGACCTATGGCTACACCTTC
CASSLAVTGTYGYTF
>.|TRBV19|TRBJ2-5|TRBD1
TGTGCCACACGGACAGGGCAAGAGACCCAGTACTTC
CATRTGQETQYF
>.|TRBV16|TRBJ1-3|.
TGTGCCAGCAGCCAATCGTCGGTAACTGGAAACACCATATATTTT
CASSQSSVTGNTIYF
>.|TRBV19|TRBJ1-1|TRBD1
TGTGCCAGTAGTCCGAGAACCGGGACAGAGAACACTGAAGCTTTCTTT
CASSPRTGTENTEAFF
>few|TRBV18|TRBJ2-7|.
TGTGCCAGCTCACCATCCAGGGGCTACGAGCAGTACTTC
CASSPSRGYEQYF
>.|TRBV5-1|TRBJ1-5|.
TGCGCCAGCAGCTTGGGCGGGGGAGGTCGCAATCAGCCCCAGCATTTT
CASSLGGGGRNQPQHF
>.|TRBV28|TRBJ2-5|TRBD2
TGTGCCAGCAGTCCGGGGACTAGCGGGAAACAAGAGACCCAGTACTTC
CASSPGTSGKQETQYF